This T cell receptor beta chain is from a study of OX40 agonist ivuxolimab in advanced cancers. On the study more broadly: The drug used for patients, ivuxolimab, was an agonistic anti-OX40 (CD134) antibody.

Findings of the study overall: Among the lowest peripheral clonal expansion occurred in 0.1-3.0 mg/kg partial responders.

Only in-frame clones appear in the TCRdb table, and some are missing; sequencing was by immunoSEQ multiplex PCR. The sample shows about 80,000 clones, roughly 87% of them seen only once. Worth noting for this clone: Its antigen is still unknown.

J gave up 2 bases and V 5 bases, and 3 bases lay outside the gene matches. Germline-derived CDR1 and CDR2 are MNHEY and SVGAGI. CDR3 length equals 15 residues. The genes are TRBV6-5 and TRBJ2-7, with TRBD2 matching over 13 bases. Sequencing was performed on CD4+ or CD8+ T cells sorted from blood, taken in a trial of the OX40 agonist ivuxolimab. This TCR was recovered from an adult with an advanced solid tumor such as melanoma, head and neck, liver or kidney cancer. The CDR3 DNA reads TGTGCCAGCAGTCTCGGACTAGCGGGAGCCTACGAGCAGTACTTC. Amino acids: CASSLGLAGAYEQYF.